This TCR beta chain emerged from a study of blood T cells in healthy people across ages. Study outcomes and limitations: A strong correlation between TCR beta diversity and naive T cell percentage was seen.

Comments on this clonotype: Its matching antigen is unknown.

The CDR3 loop spans 15 amino acids. Trimming took off 4 bases at V and 1 base at J, with 15 bases between the two ends. The germline V gene has CDR1 SGDLS and CDR2 YYNGEE. A second about 7 to 12 cycle PCR used barcoded and J-beta primers. Each cDNA molecule, via a template-switch adaptor with 12 random nucleotides, was tagged. TCRdb called the 5' RACE reads again in MiXCR, with one record for every CDR3 protein. The repertoire has around 800,000 distinct CDR3 sequences, around 62% of them found once; the top ten carry 25% to 35%. Sample donors were healthy Caucasian individuals that came from Russia, aged roughly 6 to 90. Total RNA was extracted at no less than 6 micrograms per sample.

Source material: blood. This chain uses TRBV9 with TRBJ2-7; possible D gene TRBD1, 6 bases. The clonotype originates from a man aged 30-40 years in good health. The CDR3 region has the DNA TGTGCCAGCAGCTCCGGGACGACAGGTTCCTACGAGCAGTACTTC. It yields the protein CASSSGTTGSYEQYF.